This TCR beta chain was observed in a study of blood T cells in healthy people across ages. Whole-study results and caveats: Strong correlation existed between TCR beta diversity and naive T cell percentage.

The use of a sample-barcoded 5' primer and a J-beta primer mix characterized a second PCR of about 7 to 12 cycles. Each CDR3 protein is one row after TCRdb ran MiXCR on the 5' RACE reads. The table has about 1,500,000 distinct CDR3 sequences, roughly 45% seen once. Turning to this clonotype: Antigen specificity is unknown.

J lost 4 bases, V lost 5 bases, and 8 bases had no gene match. From germline, CDR1 is DFQATT and CDR2 SNEGSKA (reference sequence). The CDR3 runs 14 residues. J is TRBJ1-2 and V is TRBV20-1, with TRBD1 matching 9 bases. This sequence was found in a woman younger than 30 in good health. The sequenced material came from blood. CDR3 DNA sequence: TGCAGTGCTGGAAGGACAGGGGAAAGCTATGGCTACACCTTC. Translation gives CSAGRTGESYGYTF.